This TCR beta chain was obtained from a study of human T cells and chemical hapten exposure. Trimming pared 5 bases from V and 11 bases from J, leaving 16 bases between. The CDR3 has 12 residues. Looked up from germline, CDR1 is SGDLS and CDR2 is YYNGEE. Time point noted: healthy volunteer bleed at 6 weeks. Researchers extracted total RNA from unfractionated whole blood. This clonotype was counted ten times or more. In TCRdb, the RACE reads were re-called with MiXCR into one record per CDR3 protein. The table shows around 70,000 distinct CDR3 sequences, with roughly 6.6% occurring only once. The sequence was collected from a female donor in good health. Some clones in this sample may be carry-over from other donors' samples. The chain has TRBV9 and TRBJ1-1; D gene unclear. Material for sequencing was whole blood. CDR3 protein: CASSANTKEAFF. The CDR3 nucleotides are TGTGCCAGCAGTGCGAATACCAAGGAGGCTTTCTTT.